The 14 T cell receptor beta chains in this list originate from one sample, sequenced in a study of T cells after yellow fever vaccination. TCRdb reprocessed the 5' RACE reads via MiXCR and lists one record per CDR3 protein. The repertoire has about 310,000 distinct CDR3 sequences, around 4% of them found once; the top ten carry about 25%. This specimen was PBMCs, taken on the day of the yellow fever booster vaccination. These receptors came from a young man who received the YFV17D yellow fever vaccine.

This clonotype was counted only a few times. The V and J genes are TRBV29-1 and TRBJ2-1; unclear D gene. The CDR3 loop spans 14 amino acids. Germline assignment: CDR1 SQVTM and CDR2 ANQGSEA. The V end was cut by 1 base, the J end by 4 bases, with 11 bases between. CDR3 residues: CSVEGQTTYNEQFF. The CDR3 nucleotides are TGCAGCGTTGAAGGCCAGACCACATACAATGAGCAGTTCTTC.

This clonotype was observed at least ten times. The J gene is TRBJ2-5, the V gene TRBV11-2; maybe TRBD1 (6 bases). Trimming shortened V by 0 bases and J by 5 bases, and 16 bases separated the two germline ends. Germline values: CDR1 SGHAT, CDR2 FQNNGV. The CDR3 is 16 residues long. DNA for the CDR3: TGTGCCAGCAGCTTAGATCTCAGGGGTTCGGGCGAGACCCAGTACTTC. This sequence encodes CASSLDLRGSGETQYF.

Only a few counts were recorded for this clonotype. The rearrangement uses TRBV10-2 and TRBJ1-6; the D is unclear. V lost 2 bases and J lost 0, with 8 bases in between. This CDR3 has 16 amino acids. Germline V lookup: CDR1 WSHSY, CDR2 SAAADI. This CDR3 reads CASSETLNSYNSPLHF. In DNA, the CDR3 is TGCGCCAGCAGTGAGACCCTAAACTCCTATAATTCACCCCTCCACTTT.

This clonotype was detected only a few times. The chain couples TRBV20-1 to TRBJ1-3, with 7 bases that match TRBD1. Trimming at V came to 6 bases and at J to 7 bases, leaving 9 bases not matched to a gene. The CDR3 runs 13 residues. Germline CDR1 is DFQATT and CDR2 is SNEGSKA (reference sequence). CDR3 coding DNA: TGCAGTGCCCCCCCGACAGGGTTGAACACCATATATTTT. Its translation is CSAPPTGLNTIYF.

This clonotype has just a few counts. The chain carries TRBV5-6 and TRBJ2-3; possible D gene TRBD2, 5 bases. CDR1 and CDR2 (germline): SGHDT, YYEEEE. V shed 4 bases and J shed 8 bases, with 8 bases lying between them. The CDR3 has 11 residues. The CDR3 sequence is CASSGAVTQYF. As DNA, the CDR3 is TGTGCCAGCAGCGGAGCGGTTACGCAGTATTTT.

This chain uses TRBV9 with TRBJ2-3, with D possibly matching TRBD1 (5 bases). The CDR3 loop spans 15 amino acids. CDR1 and CDR2 from the germline V gene are SGDLS and YYNGEE. The V and J ends lost 0 bases and 0 bases respectively, with 8 bases between them. CDR3 sequence reads: CASSVEGASTDTQYF. The CDR3 region has the DNA TGTGCCAGCAGCGTAGAAGGGGCTAGCACAGATACGCAGTATTTT.

This clonotype was seen repeatedly, ten times or more. The chain employs TRBV7-2 and TRBJ2-1, with TRBD2 matching 8 bases. Germline CDR1 is SGHTA and CDR2 is FQGNSA. This CDR3 comprises 16 residues. Losses at the gene ends were 6 bases for V and 3 bases for J; bases not matched to a gene: 10. The CDR3 DNA sequence: TGTGCCAGCAGACCCCTCAGCGGGGGCGGCTACAATGAGCAGTTCTTC. Translated, it gives CASRPLSGGGYNEQFF. Complete variable domain (other parts from reference TRBV7-2 and TRBJ2-1): GAGVSQSPSNKVTEKGKDVELRCDPISGHTALYWYRQSLGQGLEFLIYFQGNSAPDKSGLPSDRFSAERTGGSVSTLTIQRTQQEDSAVYLCASRPLSGGGYNEQFFGPGTRLTVL.

The chain couples TRBV27 to TRBJ1-5; D gene ambiguous. V lost 5 bases and J lost 4, with 15 bases in between. The CDR3 has 15 residues. The germline V gene has CDR1 MNHEY and CDR2 SMNVEV (reference sequence). CDR3 sequence reads: CASSTTLTLNQPQHF. The CDR3, as DNA: TGTGCCAGCAGTACTACACTTACACTGAATCAGCCCCAGCATTTT.

The chain links TRBV6-2 or TRBV6-3 to TRBJ2-2; possible D gene TRBD1, 6 bases. CDR1 is MNHEY, CDR2 SVGEGT, per germline. V lost 0 bases, J lost 2 bases, and 16 bases lay in between. CDR3 length: 18 amino acids. The DNA of the CDR3 is TGTGCCAGCAGTTACTCGATAGTCAGGGGTGCAAACACCGGGGAGCTGTTTTTT. Amino acid sequence: CASSYSIVRGANTGELFF.

In this sample, this clonotype turned up many times. The chain carries TRBV7-3 and TRBJ2-5, with 7 bases identical to TRBD2. Per the germline V gene, CDR1 is SGHTA and CDR2 is FQGTGA. This CDR3 region has 15 residues. V lost 4 bases and J lost 3; bases outside the gene matches: 8. CDR3 in amino acids: CASSSRAGKEETQYF. The DNA of the CDR3 is TGTGCCAGCAGCTCCCGAGCGGGGAAAGAAGAGACCCAGTACTTC.

This clonotype showed up many times. The V call is TRBV12-3 or TRBV12-4, the J call TRBJ2-5; TRBD2 matches at 8 bases. The CDR3 consists of 15 residues. The V gene end was trimmed by 5 bases and the J gene end by 6 bases; junction bases not matched to a gene: 11. The CDR3 sequence: CASSLPGGAMQTQYF. In DNA, the CDR3 is TGTGCCAGCAGTCTACCCGGGGGGGCCATGCAGACCCAGTACTTC.

This clonotype was detected ten times or more. The chain couples TRBV5-1 to TRBJ2-7, with a weak D call TRBD2 (5 bases). The CDR3 runs to 16 residues. The germline CDR1 and CDR2 sequences are SGHRS and YFSETQ. Trimming left V 2 bases short and J 1 base short, with 16 bases between. As DNA, the CDR3 is TGCGCCAGCAGCTTCACGCCGGGAAGAGGTTCCTACGAGCAGTACTTC. Translating it yields CASSFTPGRGSYEQYF.

This clonotype was seen repeatedly, ten times or more. This chain joins TRBV5-1 and TRBJ2-2, with TRBD2 as a possible D gene (6 bases). V lost 4 bases and J lost 11, with 15 bases in between. Germline V CDR1 and CDR2: SGHRS, YFSETQ. The CDR3 extends over 13 amino acids. The CDR3 DNA follows: TGCGCCAGCAGCCAGGACGGGGGAAGAGAGCTGTTTTTT. Protein: CASSQDGGRELFF.

This clonotype was counted only a few times. The chain employs TRBV20-1 and TRBJ2-1; 11 bases map to TRBD2. CDR1 DFQATT and CDR2 SNEGSKA come from the germline V gene (reference sequence). The CDR3 consists of 14 residues. V dropped 1 base and J dropped 9; count of bases not matched to a gene: 5. Here the CDR3 DNA reads TGCAGTGCTAGAGTAGCGGGGGGGAGGAGTGAGCAGTTCTTC. Translating gives CSARVAGGRSEQFF.